The text below deals with one T cell receptor (beta chain). These data are taken from a study of T cell responses to AZD1222 COVID-19 vaccine. This CDR3 region has 16 residues. The ends were cut back, 5 bases at V and 10 bases at J, with 23 bases in the middle. Germline loops: CDR1 MNHEY, CDR2 SMNVEV (reference sequence). This table comes from immunoSEQ multiplex PCR, and its TCRdb copy is limited to in-frame clones, with some not included. Of 100,000 to 150,000 clones listed, roughly 84% are singletons. The chain employs TRBV27 and TRBJ2-2, with unresolved D. This sequence was found in an adult in good health. The sample consisted of peripheral blood, taken on day 0 of AZD1222 vaccination. The chain's CDR3 is CASSIRSLGVKEELFF. The CDR3 region has the DNA TGTGCCAGCAGTATCCGGAGTTTGGGTGTAAAGGAGGAGCTGTTTTTT.